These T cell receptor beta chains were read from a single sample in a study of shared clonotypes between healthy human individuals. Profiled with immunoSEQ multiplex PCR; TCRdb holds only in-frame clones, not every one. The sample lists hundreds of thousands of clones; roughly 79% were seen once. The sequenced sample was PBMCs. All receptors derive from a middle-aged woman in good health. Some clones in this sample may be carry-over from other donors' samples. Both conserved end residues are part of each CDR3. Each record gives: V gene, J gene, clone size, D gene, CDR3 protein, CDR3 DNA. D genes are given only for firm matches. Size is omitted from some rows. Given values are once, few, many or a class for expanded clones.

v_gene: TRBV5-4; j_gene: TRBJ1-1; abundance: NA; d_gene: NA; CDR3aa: CASSLGQKNTEAFF; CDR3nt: TGTGCCAGCAGCTTGGGACAGAAGAACACTGAAGCTTTCTTT
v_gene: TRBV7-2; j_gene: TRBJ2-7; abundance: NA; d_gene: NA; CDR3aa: CASSPQSSSYEQYF; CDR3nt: TGTGCCAGCAGCCCCCAGTCAAGCTCCTACGAGCAGTACTTC
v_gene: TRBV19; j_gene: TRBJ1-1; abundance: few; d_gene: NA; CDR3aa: CASRFGPTLFEAFF; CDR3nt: TGTGCCAGTAGGTTCGGACCCACTCTCTTCGAAGCTTTCTTT
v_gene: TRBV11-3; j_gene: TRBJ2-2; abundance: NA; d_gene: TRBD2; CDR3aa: CASSGRDTGELFF; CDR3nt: TGTGCCAGCAGCGGGAGGGACACCGGGGAGCTGTTTTTT
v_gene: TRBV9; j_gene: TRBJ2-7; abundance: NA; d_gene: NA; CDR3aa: CASSVGPGHEQYF; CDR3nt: TGTGCCAGCAGCGTAGGGCCAGGCCACGAGCAGTACTTC
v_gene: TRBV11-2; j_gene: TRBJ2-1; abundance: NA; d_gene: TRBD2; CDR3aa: CASRPLAGEYNEQFF; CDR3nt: TGTGCCAGCAGACCACTAGCGGGAGAATACAATGAGCAGTTCTTC
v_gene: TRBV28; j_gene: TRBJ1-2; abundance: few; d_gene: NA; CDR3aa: CASSFPKLDGYTF; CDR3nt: TGTGCCAGCAGTTTCCCGAAATTAGATGGCTACACCTTC
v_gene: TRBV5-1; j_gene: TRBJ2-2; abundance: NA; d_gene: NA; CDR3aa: CASSTRRADTGELFF; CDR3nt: TGCGCCAGCAGCACCCGGAGGGCGGACACCGGGGAGCTGTTTTTT
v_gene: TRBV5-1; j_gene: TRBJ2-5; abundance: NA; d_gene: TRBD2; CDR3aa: CASSVTSGRQETQYF; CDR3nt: TGCGCCAGCAGCGTGACTAGCGGGCGCCAAGAGACCCAGTACTTC
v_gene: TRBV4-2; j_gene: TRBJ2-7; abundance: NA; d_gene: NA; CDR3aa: CASSQGSKAYEQYF; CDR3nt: TGTGCCAGCAGCCAAGGGTCTAAAGCTTACGAGCAGTACTTC
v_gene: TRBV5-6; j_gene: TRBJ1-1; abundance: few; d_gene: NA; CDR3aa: CASSLVGQGVTEAFF; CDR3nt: TGTGCCAGCAGCTTGGTAGGCCAGGGTGTCACTGAAGCTTTCTTT
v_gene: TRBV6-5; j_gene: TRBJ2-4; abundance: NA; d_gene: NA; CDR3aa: CASTQDYKNIQYF; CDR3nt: TGTGCCAGCACCCAGGACTACAAAAACATTCAGTACTTC
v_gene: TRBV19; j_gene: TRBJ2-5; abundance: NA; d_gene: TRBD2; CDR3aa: CASSIGTSYQETQYF; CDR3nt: TGTGCCAGTAGTATTGGGACTAGCTATCAAGAGACCCAGTACTTC
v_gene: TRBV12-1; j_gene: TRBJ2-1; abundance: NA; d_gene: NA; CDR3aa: CASSSASGTGLNEQFF; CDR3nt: TGTGCCAGCAGCTCTGCGTCCGGGACAGGGTTGAATGAGCAGTTCTTC
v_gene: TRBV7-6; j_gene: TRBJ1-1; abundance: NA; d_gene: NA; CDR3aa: CASSQDPNTEAFF; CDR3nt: TGTGCCAGCAGCCAGGACCCGAACACTGAAGCTTTCTTT
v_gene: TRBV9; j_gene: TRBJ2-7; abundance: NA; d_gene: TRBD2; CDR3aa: CASSGLASDEQYF; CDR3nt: TGTGCCAGCAGCGGACTAGCCTCCGACGAGCAGTACTTC
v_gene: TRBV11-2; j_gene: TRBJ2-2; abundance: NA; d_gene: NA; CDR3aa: CASSLDRAGRTGELFF; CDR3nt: TGTGCCAGCAGCTTAGATAGGGCAGGGAGAACCGGGGAGCTGTTTTTT
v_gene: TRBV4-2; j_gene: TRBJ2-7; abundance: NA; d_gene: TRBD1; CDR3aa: CASSQDRGPSYEQYF; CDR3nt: TGTGCCAGCAGCCAAGACAGGGGGCCATCCTACGAGCAGTACTTC
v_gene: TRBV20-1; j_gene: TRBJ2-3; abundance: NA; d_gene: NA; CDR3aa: CSGFTDTQYF; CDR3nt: TGCAGTGGGTTCACAGATACGCAGTATTTT
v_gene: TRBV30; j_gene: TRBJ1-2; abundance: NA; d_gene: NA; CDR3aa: CAWADHYGYTF; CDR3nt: TGTGCCTGGGCGGACCACTATGGCTACACCTTC
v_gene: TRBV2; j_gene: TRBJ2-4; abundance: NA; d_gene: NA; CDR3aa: CATRGGAGAKNIQYF; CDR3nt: TGTGCCACCCGGGGCGGTGCGGGGGCCAAAAACATTCAGTACTTC
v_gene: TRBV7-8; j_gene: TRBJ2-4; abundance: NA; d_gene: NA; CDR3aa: CASSLEQANIQYF; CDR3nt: TGTGCCAGCAGCCTAGAGCAGGCTAACATTCAGTACTTC
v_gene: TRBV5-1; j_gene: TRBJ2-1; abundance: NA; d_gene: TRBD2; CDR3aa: CASSFSLAADNEQFF; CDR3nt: TGCGCCAGCAGCTTTTCCCTAGCGGCTGATAATGAGCAGTTCTTC
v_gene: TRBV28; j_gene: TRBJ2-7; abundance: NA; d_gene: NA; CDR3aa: CASSMDSGAGLYEQYF; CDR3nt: TGTGCCAGCAGTATGGACTCTGGAGCGGGTCTCTACGAGCAGTACTTC
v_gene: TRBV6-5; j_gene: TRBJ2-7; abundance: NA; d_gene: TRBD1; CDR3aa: CASSPGTGVSYEQYF; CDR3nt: TGTGCCAGCTCGCCCGGGACAGGGGTCTCCTACGAGCAGTACTTC
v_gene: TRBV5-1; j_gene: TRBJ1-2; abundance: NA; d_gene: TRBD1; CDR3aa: CASRPTGARANYGYTF; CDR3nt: TGCGCCAGCAGACCTACAGGGGCGCGGGCTAACTATGGCTACACCTTC
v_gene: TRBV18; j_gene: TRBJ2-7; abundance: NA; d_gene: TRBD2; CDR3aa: CASSPPAGGDEQYF; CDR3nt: TGTGCCAGCTCACCACCGGCGGGAGGCGACGAGCAGTACTTC